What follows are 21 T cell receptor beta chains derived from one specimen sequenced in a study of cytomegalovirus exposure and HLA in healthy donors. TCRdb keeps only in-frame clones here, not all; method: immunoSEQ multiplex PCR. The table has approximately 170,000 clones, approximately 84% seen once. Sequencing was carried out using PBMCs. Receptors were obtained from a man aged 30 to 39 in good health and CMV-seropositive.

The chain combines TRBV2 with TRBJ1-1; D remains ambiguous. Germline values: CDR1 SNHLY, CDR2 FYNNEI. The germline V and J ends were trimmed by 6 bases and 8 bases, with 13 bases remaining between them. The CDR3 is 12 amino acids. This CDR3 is CASRVDGIEAFF. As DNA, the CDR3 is TGTGCCAGCAGAGTTGACGGGATAGAAGCTTTCTTT.

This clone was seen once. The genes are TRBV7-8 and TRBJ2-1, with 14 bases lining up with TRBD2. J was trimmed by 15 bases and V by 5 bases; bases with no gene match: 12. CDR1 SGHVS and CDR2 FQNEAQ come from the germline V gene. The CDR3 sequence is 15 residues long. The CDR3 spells CASSPIRGLAGDLFF. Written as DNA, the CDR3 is TGTGCCAGCAGCCCCATTCGGGGACTAGCGGGAGATCTGTTCTTC.

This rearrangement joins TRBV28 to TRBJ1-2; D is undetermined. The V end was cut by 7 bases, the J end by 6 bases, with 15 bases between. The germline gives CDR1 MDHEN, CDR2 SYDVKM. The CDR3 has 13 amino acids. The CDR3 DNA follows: TGTGCCAGCATGGTCCGGCGCAGCGATGGCTACACCTTC. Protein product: CASMVRRSDGYTF.

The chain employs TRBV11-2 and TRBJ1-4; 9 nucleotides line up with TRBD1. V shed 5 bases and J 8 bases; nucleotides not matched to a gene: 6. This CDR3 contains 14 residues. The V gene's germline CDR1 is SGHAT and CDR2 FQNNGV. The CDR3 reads CASSRDRAGEKLFF. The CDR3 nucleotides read TGTGCCAGCAGCCGGGACAGGGCTGGAGAAAAACTGTTTTTT.

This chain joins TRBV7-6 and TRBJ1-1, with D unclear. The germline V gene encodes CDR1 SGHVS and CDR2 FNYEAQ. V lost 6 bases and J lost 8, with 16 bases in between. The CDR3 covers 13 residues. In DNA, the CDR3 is TGTGCCAGCAGATCCACAATAGCGGGCGAAGCTTTCTTT. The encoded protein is CASRSTIAGEAFF.

In DNA form, the CDR3 reads TGTGCCAGCAGCTTAGAGGGGGGGAGGCAGGGTACGCAGTATTTT. Amino acids: CASSLEGGRQGTQYF. The V and J genes are TRBV7-8 and TRBJ2-3, with TRBD2 as a possible D gene (7 bases). Per germline, CDR1 SGHVS and CDR2 FQNEAQ. V was cut by 1 base and J by 8 bases, with 16 bases left in between. This CDR3 region has 15 residues.

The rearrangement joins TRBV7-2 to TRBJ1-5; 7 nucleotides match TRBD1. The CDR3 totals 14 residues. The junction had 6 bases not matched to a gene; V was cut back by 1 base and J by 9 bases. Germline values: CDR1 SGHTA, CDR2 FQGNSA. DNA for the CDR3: TGTGCCAGCAGCTTAGGACAGGGCCCAGGGCCCCAGCATTTT. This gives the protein CASSLGQGPGPQHF.

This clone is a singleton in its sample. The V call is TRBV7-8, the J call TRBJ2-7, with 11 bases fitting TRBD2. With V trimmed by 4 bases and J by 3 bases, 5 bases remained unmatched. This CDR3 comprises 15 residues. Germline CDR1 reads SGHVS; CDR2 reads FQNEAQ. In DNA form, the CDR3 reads TGTGCCAGCAGCTCGACTAGCGGGAACTTCTACGAGCAGTACTTC. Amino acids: CASSSTSGNFYEQYF.

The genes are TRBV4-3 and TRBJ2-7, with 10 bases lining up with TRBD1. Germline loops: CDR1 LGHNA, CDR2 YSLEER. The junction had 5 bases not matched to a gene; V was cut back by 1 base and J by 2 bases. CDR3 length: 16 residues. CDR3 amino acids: CASSQGAGTGAYEQYF. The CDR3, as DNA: TGCGCCAGCAGCCAAGGGGCGGGGACAGGGGCCTACGAGCAGTACTTC.

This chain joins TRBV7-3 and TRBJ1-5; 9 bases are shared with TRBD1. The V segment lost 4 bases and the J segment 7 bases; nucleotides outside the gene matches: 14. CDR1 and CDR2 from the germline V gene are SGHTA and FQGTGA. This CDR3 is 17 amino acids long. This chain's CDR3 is CASSSYRGPGNWQPQHF. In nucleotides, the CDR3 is TGTGCCAGCAGCTCATACAGGGGGCCGGGGAATTGGCAGCCCCAGCATTTT.

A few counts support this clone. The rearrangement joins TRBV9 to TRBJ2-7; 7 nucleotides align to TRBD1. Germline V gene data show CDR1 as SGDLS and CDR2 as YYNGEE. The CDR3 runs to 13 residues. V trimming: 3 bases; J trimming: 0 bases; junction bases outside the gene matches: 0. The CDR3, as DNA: TGTGCCAGCAGCGGGACAGGCTCCTACGAGCAGTACTTC. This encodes CASSGTGSYEQYF.

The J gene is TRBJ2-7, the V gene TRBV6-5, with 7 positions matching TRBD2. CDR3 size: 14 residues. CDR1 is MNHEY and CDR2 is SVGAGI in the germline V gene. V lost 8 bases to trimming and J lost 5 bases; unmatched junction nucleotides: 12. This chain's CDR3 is CASRDYRPENEQYF. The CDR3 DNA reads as TGTGCCAGCCGGGACTACCGACCGGAAAACGAGCAGTACTTC.

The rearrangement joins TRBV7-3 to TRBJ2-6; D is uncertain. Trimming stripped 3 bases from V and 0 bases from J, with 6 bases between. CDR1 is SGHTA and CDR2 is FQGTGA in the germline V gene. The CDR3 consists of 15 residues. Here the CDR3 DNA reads TGTGCCAGCAGCTTTCCGGTCTCTGGGGCCAACGTCCTGACTTTC. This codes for CASSFPVSGANVLTF. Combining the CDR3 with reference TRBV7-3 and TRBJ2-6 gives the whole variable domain GAGVSQTPSNKVTEKGKYVELRCDPISGHTALYWYRQSLGQGPEFLIYFQGTGAADDSGLPNDRFFAVRPEGSVSTLKIQRTERGDSAVYLCASSFPVSGANVLTFGAGSRLTVL.

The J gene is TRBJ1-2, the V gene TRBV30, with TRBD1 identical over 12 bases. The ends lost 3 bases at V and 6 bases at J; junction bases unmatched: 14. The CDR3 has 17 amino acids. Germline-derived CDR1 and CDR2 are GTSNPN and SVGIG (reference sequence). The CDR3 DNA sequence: TGTGCCTGGAGCTATTCCCTGGGACAGGGGGCTCTGAATGGCTACACCTTC. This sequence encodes CAWSYSLGQGALNGYTF. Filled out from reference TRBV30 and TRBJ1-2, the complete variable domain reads SQTIHQWPATLVQPVGSPLSLECTVEGTSNPNLYWYRQAAGRGLQLLFYSVGIGQISSEVPQNLSASRPQDRQFILSSKKLLLSDSGFYLCAWSYSLGQGALNGYTFGSGTRLTVV.

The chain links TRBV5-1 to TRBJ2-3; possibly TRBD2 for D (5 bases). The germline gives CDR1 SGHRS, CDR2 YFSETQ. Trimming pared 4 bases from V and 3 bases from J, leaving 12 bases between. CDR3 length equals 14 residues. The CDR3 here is CASSLEDLTDTQYF. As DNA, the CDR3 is TGCGCCAGCAGCCTGGAGGACTTAACAGATACGCAGTATTTT.

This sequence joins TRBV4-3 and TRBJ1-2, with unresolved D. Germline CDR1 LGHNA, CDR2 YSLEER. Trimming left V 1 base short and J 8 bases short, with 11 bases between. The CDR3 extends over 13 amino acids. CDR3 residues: CASSQGLHWGYTF. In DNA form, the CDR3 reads TGCGCCAGCAGCCAAGGACTTCATTGGGGCTACACCTTC.

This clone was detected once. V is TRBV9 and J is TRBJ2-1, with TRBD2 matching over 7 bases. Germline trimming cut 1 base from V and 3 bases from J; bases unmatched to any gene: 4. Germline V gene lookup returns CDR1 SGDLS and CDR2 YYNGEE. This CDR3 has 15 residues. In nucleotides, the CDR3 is TGTGCCAGCAGCGTACCTGGCGGGGGCTACAATGAGCAGTTCTTC. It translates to CASSVPGGGYNEQFF.

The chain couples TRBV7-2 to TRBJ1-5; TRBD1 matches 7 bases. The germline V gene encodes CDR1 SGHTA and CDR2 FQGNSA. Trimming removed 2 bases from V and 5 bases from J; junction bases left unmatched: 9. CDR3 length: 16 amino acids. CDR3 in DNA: TGTGCCAGCAGCTTAAACCGGGACAGCTTTTATCAGCCCCAGCATTTT. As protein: CASSLNRDSFYQPQHF.

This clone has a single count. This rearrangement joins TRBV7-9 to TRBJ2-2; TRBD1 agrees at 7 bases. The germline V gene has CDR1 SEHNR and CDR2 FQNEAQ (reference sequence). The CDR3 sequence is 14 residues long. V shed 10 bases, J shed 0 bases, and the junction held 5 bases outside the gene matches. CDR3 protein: CAKTGTANTGELFF. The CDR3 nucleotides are TGTGCCAAAACCGGGACAGCGAACACCGGGGAGCTGTTTTTT.

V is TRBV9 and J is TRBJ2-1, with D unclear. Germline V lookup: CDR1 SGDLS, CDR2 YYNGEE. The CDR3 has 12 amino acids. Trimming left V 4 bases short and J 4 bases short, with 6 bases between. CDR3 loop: CASSPSYNEQFF. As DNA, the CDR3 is TGTGCCAGCAGCCCCAGTTACAATGAGCAGTTCTTC.

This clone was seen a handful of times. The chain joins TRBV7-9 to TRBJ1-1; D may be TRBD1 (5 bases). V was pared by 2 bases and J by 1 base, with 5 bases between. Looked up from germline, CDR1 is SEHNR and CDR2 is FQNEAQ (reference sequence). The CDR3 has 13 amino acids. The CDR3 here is CASSLQGNTEAFF. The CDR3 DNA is TGTGCCAGCAGCTTACAGGGGAACACTGAAGCTTTCTTT.